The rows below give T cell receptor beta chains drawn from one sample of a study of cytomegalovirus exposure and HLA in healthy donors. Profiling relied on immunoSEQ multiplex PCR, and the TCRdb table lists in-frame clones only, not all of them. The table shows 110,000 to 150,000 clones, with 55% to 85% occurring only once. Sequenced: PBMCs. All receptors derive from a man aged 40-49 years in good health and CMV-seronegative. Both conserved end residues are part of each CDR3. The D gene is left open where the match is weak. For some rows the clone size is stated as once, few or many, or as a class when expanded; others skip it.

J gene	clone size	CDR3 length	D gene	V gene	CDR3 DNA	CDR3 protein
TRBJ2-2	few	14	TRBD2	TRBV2	TGTGCCAGCGGGAGGGCTCCGAACACCGGGGAGCTGTTTTTT	CASGRAPNTGELFF
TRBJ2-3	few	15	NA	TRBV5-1	TGCGCCAGCAGGCGGGGGGGACAGGACACAGATACGCAGTATTTT	CASRRGGQDTDTQYF
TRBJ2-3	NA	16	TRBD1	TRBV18	TGTGCCAGCTCACGGGACAGGGGGCGCAGCGAGGATACGCAGTATTTT	CASSRDRGRSEDTQYF
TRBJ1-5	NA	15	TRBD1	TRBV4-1	TGCGCCAGCAGCCAAGATGACAGGGTAGGCCAGCCCCAGCATTTT	CASSQDDRVGQPQHF
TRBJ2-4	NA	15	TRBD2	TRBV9	TGTGCCAGCAGCGTTGCGGGAGTGAGTGGAGACATTCAGTACTTC	CASSVAGVSGDIQYF
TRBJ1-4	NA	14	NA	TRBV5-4	TGTGCCAGCAGCTCCGGGACATTTGATGAAAAACTGTTTTTT	CASSSGTFDEKLFF
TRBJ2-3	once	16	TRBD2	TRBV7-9	TGTGCCAGCAGCCCGCGGGGGGCGAAGGGCACAGATACGCAGTATTTT	CASSPRGAKGTDTQYF
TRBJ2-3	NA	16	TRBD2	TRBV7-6	TGTGCCAGCAGCAGACTAGCGGGTACAAGCACAGATACGCAGTATTTT	CASSRLAGTSTDTQYF
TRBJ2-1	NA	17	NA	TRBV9	TGTGCCAGCAGCGCACCGATGGGGGCGCCATCCTACAATGAGCAGTTCTTC	CASSAPMGAPSYNEQFF
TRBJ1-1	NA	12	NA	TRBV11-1	TGTGCCAGCAGCGGCAGAAACACTGAAGCTTTCTTT	CASSGRNTEAFF
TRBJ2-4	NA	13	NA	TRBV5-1	TGCGCCAGCAGCTCGTCCACAGGGAACATTCAGTACTTC	CASSSSTGNIQYF
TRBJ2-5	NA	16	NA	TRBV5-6	TGTGCCAGCAGCTCGGACCTCCGGGAAAGGTCAGAGACCCAGTACTTC	CASSSDLRERSETQYF
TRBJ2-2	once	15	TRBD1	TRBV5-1	TGCGCCAGCAGCTTGGGGGACAGGGGGGCCCGGGAGCTGTTTTTT	CASSLGDRGARELFF
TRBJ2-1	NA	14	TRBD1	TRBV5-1	TGCGCCAGCAGCGGGACAGGGTTTGGGGATGAGCAGTTCTTC	CASSGTGFGDEQFF
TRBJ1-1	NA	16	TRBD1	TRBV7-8	TGTGCCAGCAGACCGGGACAGGGGATCGTGTACACTGAAGCTTTCTTT	CASRPGQGIVYTEAFF
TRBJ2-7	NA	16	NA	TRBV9	TGTGCCAGCAGCCCCGCACCGCCGCCGGGATGGGGCGAGCAGTACTTC	CASSPAPPPGWGEQYF
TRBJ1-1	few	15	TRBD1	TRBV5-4	TGTGCCAGCAGCCCTGGACAGGGAGGGAACACTGAAGCTTTCTTT	CASSPGQGGNTEAFF
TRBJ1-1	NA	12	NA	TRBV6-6	TGTGCCAGCACCACAATGAACACTGAAGCTTTCTTT	CASTTMNTEAFF
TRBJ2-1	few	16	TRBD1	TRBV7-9	TGTGCCAGCAGCGAACTGGTCAGGGGGCCCTACAATGAGCAGTTCTTC	CASSELVRGPYNEQFF
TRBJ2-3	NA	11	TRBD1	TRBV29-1	TGCAGCGCCGACAGGGGCAATACGCAGTATTTT	CSADRGNTQYF
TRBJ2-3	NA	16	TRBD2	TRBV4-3	TGCGCCAGCAGCCGCGGACTAGCGGGAGGCACAGATACGCAGTATTTT	CASSRGLAGGTDTQYF
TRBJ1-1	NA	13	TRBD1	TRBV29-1	TGCAGCGTGAGGGGACAGGGGAATGGTGAAGCTTTCTTT	CSVRGQGNGEAFF
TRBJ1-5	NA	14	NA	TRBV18	TGTGCCAGCTCACCACTGGGGGCAGAGCAGCCCCAGCATTTT	CASSPLGAEQPQHF
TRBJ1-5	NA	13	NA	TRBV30	TGTGCCTGGAGAGACAGTCTCAATCAGCCCCAGCATTTT	CAWRDSLNQPQHF
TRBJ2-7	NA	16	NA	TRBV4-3	TGCGCCAGCAGCCCCAGCCTATCCGGAGTAACCTACGAGCAGTACTTC	CASSPSLSGVTYEQYF
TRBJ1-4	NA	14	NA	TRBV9	TGTGCCAGCAGCGCCGCCTCGACAGGAGAAAAACTGTTTTTT	CASSAASTGEKLFF
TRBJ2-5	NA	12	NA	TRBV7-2	TGTGCCAGCAGCGCGTCTCCGGAGACCCAGTACTTC	CASSASPETQYF
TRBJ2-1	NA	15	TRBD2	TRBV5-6	TGTGCCAGCAGCACCGGACTAGCGGGGGGGCGACGGCAGTTCTTC	CASSTGLAGGRRQFF
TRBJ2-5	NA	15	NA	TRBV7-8	TGTGCCAGCAGCTTACTGCAGGGTGGGGTGGAGACCCAGTACTTC	CASSLLQGGVETQYF
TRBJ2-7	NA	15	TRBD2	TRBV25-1	TGTGCCAGCAGTGAGACTAGCGGGAGCTCCTACGAGCAGTACTTC	CASSETSGSSYEQYF
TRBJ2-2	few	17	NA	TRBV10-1	TGCGCCAGCAGTGGGTTTACGCAGGGCTCGAACACCGGGGAGCTGTTTTTT	CASSGFTQGSNTGELFF
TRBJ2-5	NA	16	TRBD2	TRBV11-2	TGTGCCAGCAGCTTAGATCTGGTAGCGGGAGGCGAGACCCAGTACTTC	CASSLDLVAGGETQYF
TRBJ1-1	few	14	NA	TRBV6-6	TGTGCCAGCAGTTACGTGTCCGGGGGCACTGAAGCTTTCTTT	CASSYVSGGTEAFF
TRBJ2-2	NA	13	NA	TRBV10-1	TGCGCCAGCAGTGAAGACTACACCGGGGAGCTGTTTTTT	CASSEDYTGELFF
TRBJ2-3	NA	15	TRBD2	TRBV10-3	TGTGCCATCAGCAGACTAGCGGGGGTCACAGATACGCAGTATTTT	CAISRLAGVTDTQYF
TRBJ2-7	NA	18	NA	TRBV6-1	TGTGCCAGCAGTGAAAGGTCCCCGGTCGGGAGTAGTAGCTACGAGCAGTACTTC	CASSERSPVGSSSYEQYF
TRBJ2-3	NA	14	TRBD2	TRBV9	TGTGCCAGCGGGGAGAGCGGGAGGGTAGATACGCAGTATTTT	CASGESGRVDTQYF
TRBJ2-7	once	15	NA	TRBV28	TGTGCCAGCAGGTTGTCGTCAGGGGTATCCTACGAGCAGTACTTC	CASRLSSGVSYEQYF
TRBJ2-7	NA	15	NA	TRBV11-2	TGTGCCAGCAGCTTAGGGATGGGCAGGGTCTACGAGCAGTACTTC	CASSLGMGRVYEQYF
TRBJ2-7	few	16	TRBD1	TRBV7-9	TGTGCCAGCAGCTCGGGCCCGACAGGGGGATCCTACGAGCAGTACTTC	CASSSGPTGGSYEQYF
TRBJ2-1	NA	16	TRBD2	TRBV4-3	TGCGCCAGCAGCCGGCGACTAGCGGGAGTTGAGAATGAGCAGTTCTTC	CASSRRLAGVENEQFF
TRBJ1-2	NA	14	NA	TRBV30	TGTGCCTGGAACCCAGGGGAGGGTAACTATGGCTACACCTTC	CAWNPGEGNYGYTF
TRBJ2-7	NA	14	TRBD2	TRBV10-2	TGCGCCAGCAGGCTAGCGGGGGGGCAGACGGAGCAGTACTTC	CASRLAGGQTEQYF
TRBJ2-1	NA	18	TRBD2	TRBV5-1	TGCGCCAGCAGCTTGGATGGGCTAGCGGGGCGAGCCTACAATGAGCAGTTCTTC	CASSLDGLAGRAYNEQFF
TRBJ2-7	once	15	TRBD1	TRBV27	TGTGCCAGCAGTTCAAGACAGGGAACGGGGTCCGAGCAGTACTTC	CASSSRQGTGSEQYF
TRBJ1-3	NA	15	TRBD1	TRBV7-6	TGTGCCAGCAGCATTGGGACAGGTCTTGGAAACACCATATATTTT	CASSIGTGLGNTIYF